This record looks at one TCR beta chain sequence and its context. Its antigen is unknown. No base quality information exists; no much larger clone differs at one position. From cysteine to phenylalanine, the CDR3 is 14 amino acids long. The retained sequence is limited to the CDR3, 42 bases, with the frame set at the first base. A distance of 15 bases separates the germline ends of V and J, which lose 2 bases and 6 bases respectively. The germline V gene yields SQVTM for CDR1 and ANQGSEA for CDR2. The source of the sample is a study of blood T cell repertoires in COVID-19 (dated by TCRdb to the early 2020s). In terms of the full investigation: Samples covering the acute and convalescent phases of COVID-19 were provided by collaborators in the United States, Italy and Spain. Deeply sampled blood TCRbeta repertoires from subjects exposed to, actively infected with, or recovered from COVID-19 were included in the dataset. Where HLA class I and class II types were available, the types were taken from metadata supplied by the sample provider, not from assay-based typing. Samples were obtained from the ongoing ImmuneRACE study (first 160 participants) and from 1,200 or so subjects provided by 6 global collaborators. Nearly every sample came with metadata listing a de-identified subject ID, COVID-19 status, age in years and sex. The repertoires were made available in a free public database intended to serve as a resource for research on the immune response to SARS-CoV-2. The prospective study material was composed of cDNA or gDNA derived from T cells, B-cell-depleted T cells, or PBMCs. The paper's findings and limits, for the study overall: The amount of clinical and demographic metadata varied by source and participant and was provided uncurated.

Samples from volunteer blood donors who had recovered from COVID-19 were contributed by a second Seattle source. The collaborating institutions used their own protocols to collect whole blood in K2EDTA tubes. For TCRbeta analysis, collaborator samples were shipped as frozen whole blood, as isolated PBMCs, or as DNA extracted from either sample type. The immunoSEQ Assay, a bias-controlled multiplex PCR, was used to amplify TCRbeta CDR3 regions from genomic DNA. The original methods were these. The number of nucleated cells in each sample was estimated from the amplification of reference gene primers within the assay. Sequence reads were collapsed and filtered to measure the absolute abundance of every unique TCRbeta CDR3 rearrangement. Productive Simpson clonality was computed per sample as the square root of Simpson's diversity index over productive rearrangements. What TCRdb holds here is the immuneACCESS table cut down to in-frame rearrangements. Part of the clones is not present; checked against another copy, under half of the missing clones reflect an unresolved V gene, and the others are unexplained. That table gives V, J and clone size, and the DNA gave D and trimming. The sample profile shows around 320,000 clones; more than 70% of them were found once. The top ten constitute approximately 7.2% of the sample.

The V and J genes are TRBV29-1 and TRBJ2-3, with TRBD1 perhaps the D gene, on 5 matching bases. This clonotype was obtained from a woman aged 25 to 39 who had recovered from COVID-19. The specimen sequenced was peripheral blood. The nucleotide sequence is given as TGCAGCGTTGAATATTACGTGGGGCATGATACGCAGTATTTT. Its protein is CSVEYYVGHDTQYF.